This entry features one T cell receptor beta chain sequence. What it recognizes is unknown. This entry comes from a study of cytomegalovirus exposure and HLA in healthy donors. The CDR3 runs to 16 residues. CDR1 and CDR2 from the germline V gene are KGHSH and LQKENI. V dropped 0 bases and J dropped 4 bases, with 13 bases sitting between them. This table comes from immunoSEQ multiplex PCR, and its TCRdb copy is limited to in-frame clones, with some not included. The data show around 140,000 clones, nearly 90% seen once. Study-wide results and caveats: A list of 150 to 200 TCR beta chains associated with cytomegalovirus was given. The tendency of first-cohort TCR clusters to co-occur in the 90 to 150 validation repertoires was the finding of a later analysis. Cytomegalovirus status was reportedly diagnosed by the classifier with high sensitivity and specificity. Among TCR sequences, most were rare, though some public TCRs appeared in many donors.

The receptor comes from a woman aged 18-29 years in good health and CMV-seronegative. The rearrangement links TRBV18 to TRBJ1-5; tentative D call: TRBD1 (6 bases). Sequenced sample: PBMCs. The CDR3 sequence: CASSPPNRVGNQPQHF. CDR3 nucleotide sequence: TGTGCCAGCTCACCACCCAACAGGGTAGGGAATCAGCCCCAGCATTTT.